These 25 T cell receptor beta chains were all obtained from the same sample, sequenced in a study of PD-1 blockade in classical Hodgkin lymphoma. The time point denotes: cycle 4 day 1 (C4D1), after more than five weeks of nivolumab. All the patients suffered relapse after autologous stem cell transplantation, and brentuximab vedotin exposure differed. The repertoire was sequenced with immunoSEQ multiplex PCR; TCRdb's copy has only in-frame clones and lacks some. The table shows more than 20,000 clones, with approximately 90% occurring only once. The source was peripheral blood mononuclear cells (PBMCs), collected before the fourth cycle of nivolumab. These receptors were collected from a human donor with classical Hodgkin lymphoma.

This chain's CDR3 is CASSMAVGTGYEQYF. CDR3 DNA: TGTGCCAGTAGTATGGCCGTCGGGACTGGCTACGAGCAGTACTTC. The V gene is TRBV19, the J gene TRBJ2-7; the D gene is possibly TRBD2 (6 bases). The CDR3 has 15 residues. Between the trimmed V and J ends, which lost 3 bases and 3 bases, there was a span of 15 bases. Germline V CDR1 and CDR2: LNHDA, SQIVND (reference sequence).

The rearrangement joins TRBV6-5 to TRBJ1-2; maybe TRBD1 (6 bases). This CDR3 has 13 amino acids. V was shortened by 9 bases and J by 2 bases, with 13 bases between the two germline ends. Germline CDR1 and CDR2: MNHEY and SVGAGI. CDR3 bases: TGTGCCAGTCGTCCTGGACAGAACTATGGCTACACCTTC. Residues: CASRPGQNYGYTF.

The genes are TRBV2 and TRBJ1-5; D might be TRBD1 (5 bases). The V end lost 8 bases, the J end lost 6 bases, and 17 bases lay between the germline ends. This CDR3 spans 14 amino acids. CDR1 is SNHLY and CDR2 is FYNNEI in the germline V gene. The CDR3 protein is CASHGGGSFQPQHF. The CDR3 nucleotides read TGTGCCAGCCATGGGGGGGGATCCTTTCAGCCCCAGCATTTT.

The rearrangement uses TRBV19 and TRBJ1-3, with D possibly being TRBD1 (5 bases). Germline V gene data show CDR1 as LNHDA and CDR2 as SQIVND (reference sequence). The V gene lost 7 bases and the J gene lost 0 bases, with 10 bases spanning the gap. The CDR3 consists of 14 residues. The CDR3 sequence is CASKTEYSGNTIYF. CDR3 sequence (DNA): TGTGCCAGTAAGACAGAATACTCTGGAAACACCATATATTTT.

As for this clone: Additional DNA sequences in this sample encode the identical CDR3. The rearrangement uses TRBV11-2 and TRBJ2-5; D unclear. Germline CDR1 and CDR2: SGHAT and FQNNGV. V was pared by 1 base and J by 5 bases, with 2 bases between. The CDR3 covers 11 residues. CDR3 DNA sequence: TGTGCCAGCAGCTTAGGGGAGACCCAGTACTTC. As protein: CASSLGETQYF. Using reference TRBV11-2 and TRBJ2-5 for the parts outside the CDR3, the full variable domain is EAGVAQSPRYKIIEKRQSVAFWCNPISGHATLYWYQQILGQGPKLLIQFQNNGVVDDSQLPKDRFSAERLKGVDSTLKIQPAKLEDSAVYLCASSLGETQYFGPGTRLLVL.

This clone was found a few times. This chain uses TRBV10-2 with TRBJ2-7; D possibly corresponds to TRBD1 (6 bases). V lost 3 bases to trimming and J lost 2 bases, with 11 bases between them. The CDR3 is 14 residues long. The germline gives CDR1 WSHSY, CDR2 SAAADI. CDR3 protein: CASSEQRQAYEQYF. CDR3 in DNA: TGCGCCAGCAGTGAACAGCGACAGGCCTACGAGCAGTACTTC.

This clone showed up just a few times. V usage is TRBV5-4 and J usage is TRBJ2-7; D ambiguous. The CDR3 has 13 amino acids. Trimming removed 4 bases at V and 4 bases at J, with 12 bases between. Germline CDR1 reads SGHNT; CDR2 reads YYREEE (reference sequence). This chain's CDR3 is CASSPRIGYEQYF. CDR3 DNA sequence: TGTGCCAGCAGCCCACGCATAGGTTACGAGCAGTACTTC.

The V call is TRBV6-4, the J call TRBJ2-3; no reliable D call. Germline V gene data show CDR1 as MRHNA and CDR2 as SNTAGT. The CDR3 has 15 residues. V lost 7 bases to trimming and J lost 2 bases, with 16 bases between them. CDR3 protein: CASKAAPTPTDTQYF. The CDR3 DNA reads TGTGCCAGCAAGGCGGCCCCTACCCCCACAGATACGCAGTATTTT.

This clone occurred once. The genes are TRBV19 and TRBJ2-1; TRBD2 aligns across 15 bases. Germline CDR1 is LNHDA and CDR2 is SQIVND (reference sequence). The CDR3 totals 15 residues. Germline trimming cut 6 bases from V and 5 bases from J; bases unmatched to any gene: 2. The chain's CDR3 is CASRRTSGGDNEQFF. DNA for the CDR3: TGTGCCAGTAGAAGGACTAGCGGGGGGGACAATGAGCAGTTCTTC. Filled out from reference TRBV19 and TRBJ2-1, the complete variable domain reads DGGITQSPKYLFRKEGQNVTLSCEQNLNHDAMYWYRQDPGQGLRLIYYSQIVNDFQKGDIAEGYSVSREKKESFPLTVTSAQKNPTAFYLCASRRTSGGDNEQFFGPGTRLTVL.

The chain links TRBV19 to TRBJ2-7, with D tentatively TRBD2 (6 bases). Germline CDR1 is LNHDA and CDR2 is SQIVND (reference sequence). The length of the CDR3 is 15 residues. The germline V and J ends were trimmed by 0 bases and 4 bases, with 13 bases remaining between them. The CDR3 coding sequence is TGTGCCAGTAGTATAGATGCGGGACGACGTTACGAGCAGTACTTC. This translates into CASSIDAGRRYEQYF. Combining the CDR3 with reference TRBV19 and TRBJ2-7 gives the whole variable domain DGGITQSPKYLFRKEGQNVTLSCEQNLNHDAMYWYRQDPGQGLRLIYYSQIVNDFQKGDIAEGYSVSREKKESFPLTVTSAQKNPTAFYLCASSIDAGRRYEQYFGPGTRLTVT.

This CDR3 is CASSPRDRGRSEAFF. The CDR3, as DNA: TGTGCCAGTAGTCCCCGGGACAGGGGCAGAAGTGAAGCTTTCTTT. The chain has TRBV19 and TRBJ1-1; 10 positions match TRBD1. Germline CDR1 and CDR2: LNHDA and SQIVND (reference sequence). The CDR3 has 15 amino acids. V gave up 5 bases and J gave up 7 bases; unmatched junction bases: 10. The full variable domain, completed using reference TRBV19 and TRBJ1-1, is DGGITQSPKYLFRKEGQNVTLSCEQNLNHDAMYWYRQDPGQGLRLIYYSQIVNDFQKGDIAEGYSVSREKKESFPLTVTSAQKNPTAFYLCASSPRDRGRSEAFFGQGTRLTVV.

J is TRBJ2-5 and V is TRBV7-2, with TRBD2 identical over 7 bases. The CDR3 sequence is 15 residues long. V shed 3 bases and J 3 bases; nucleotides not matched to a gene: 7. CDR1 SGHTA and CDR2 FQGNSA come from the germline V gene. The CDR3 bases are TGTGCCAGCAGCTTCTCCGCGGGGGTGAAAGAGACCCAGTACTTC. This codes for CASSFSAGVKETQYF.

This chain joins TRBV29-1 and TRBJ1-1, with TRBD1 as a possible D gene (5 bases). Germline V gene lookup returns CDR1 SQVTM and CDR2 ANQGSEA. Between the trimmed V and J ends, which lost 1 base and 11 bases, there was a span of 20 bases. CDR3 length: 14 amino acids. The CDR3, as DNA: TGCAGCGTTGAAGGGATCGGGGCTGATAGTAGGGCTTTCTTT. This translates into CSVEGIGADSRAFF.

This chain joins TRBV7-2 and TRBJ1-5; D is ambiguous. Germline CDR1 reads SGHTA; CDR2 reads FQGNSA. The CDR3 consists of 13 residues. The V and J ends lost 3 bases and 4 bases respectively, with 7 bases between them. The CDR3 nucleotides are TGTGCCAGCAGCTTTTCTCTGAATCAGCCCCAGCATTTT. This codes for CASSFSLNQPQHF.

The chain has TRBV27 and TRBJ2-7; D possibly corresponds to TRBD2 (6 bases). V was cut by 2 bases and J by 1 base, with 12 bases left in between. Germline V gives CDR1 MNHEY, CDR2 SMNVEV (reference sequence). The CDR3 is 15 amino acids. CDR3 sequence reads: CASSLGGLMSYEQYF. The DNA of the CDR3 is TGTGCCAGCAGTTTAGGGGGACTGATGTCCTACGAGCAGTACTTC.

J is TRBJ1-1 and V is TRBV2, with no clear D. There are 14 residues in the CDR3. V lost 10 bases, J lost 0 bases, and 15 bases lay in between. Germline assignment: CDR1 SNHLY and CDR2 FYNNEI. CDR3 sequence reads: CAISTSGLNTEAFF. In nucleotides, the CDR3 is TGTGCCATATCAACGTCCGGGTTGAACACTGAAGCTTTCTTT.

V usage is TRBV5-6 and J usage is TRBJ2-1; D not certain. Trimming cost V 4 bases and J 6 bases, with 11 bases left between them. This CDR3 comprises 13 residues. CDR1 and CDR2 (germline): SGHDT, YYEEEE. CDR3: CASSPLISNEQFF. The CDR3 region has the DNA TGTGCCAGCAGCCCCCTAATAAGCAATGAGCAGTTCTTC.

The J gene is TRBJ2-4, the V gene TRBV5-4; D uncertain. CDR3 length: 12 amino acids. Trimming left V 2 bases short and J 12 bases short, with 12 bases between. Looked up from germline, CDR1 is SGHNT and CDR2 is YYREEE (reference sequence). The CDR3 protein is CASSLSPGPQYF. As DNA, the CDR3 is TGTGCCAGCAGCTTATCTCCCGGACCTCAGTACTTC.

The chain employs TRBV6-1 and TRBJ2-7; TRBD2 aligns across 16 bases. J lost 3 bases, V lost 4 bases, and 6 bases had no gene match. Germline lookup yields CDR1 MNHNS and CDR2 SASEGT. CDR3 length: 17 amino acids. The CDR3 is CASSAWGLAGGYYEQYF. CDR3 nucleotides: TGTGCCAGCAGTGCTTGGGGACTAGCGGGGGGGTACTACGAGCAGTACTTC.

The chain has TRBV11-3 and TRBJ2-2; D might be TRBD2 (6 bases). Germline loops: CDR1 SGHNT, CDR2 YENEEA. The V end was cut by 4 bases, the J end by 8 bases, with 23 bases between. This CDR3 is built from 17 residues. CDR3 bases: TGTGCCAGCAGCTCAACCAGGAGGGACGGTGGCTTGGGGGAGCTGTTTTTT. It codes for CASSSTRRDGGLGELFF.

This chain connects TRBV21-1 to TRBJ2-2; the table's TRBD2 call for D was not verified on the DNA. TRBV21-1 is designated a pseudogene. The CDR3 has 15 residues. CDR3 sequence (DNA): TGTGCCAGCAGCAAAGGAATGGAGGTTTGCGGGGAGCTGTTTTTT. Translation gives CASSKGMEVCGELFF.

The rearrangement links TRBV25-1 to TRBJ2-3; 7 bases match TRBD2. This CDR3 comprises 16 residues. CDR1 and CDR2 from the germline V gene are MGHDK and SYGVNS. V was clipped by 1 base and J by 2 bases; unmatched bases: 6. CDR3 protein: CASSEFTSGTTDTQYF. CDR3 bases: TGTGCCAGCAGTGAATTCACCAGCGGGACCACAGATACGCAGTATTTT.

V and J are TRBV5-4 and TRBJ2-7, with D maybe TRBD1 (6 bases). The CDR3 runs to 14 residues. Germline V gene data show CDR1 as SGHNT and CDR2 as YYREEE (reference sequence). Trimming left V 1 base short and J 4 bases short, with 12 bases between. The CDR3 DNA reads TGTGCCAGCAGCTTGAAGAGGGGGAGTTACGAGCAGTACTTC. It specifies CASSLKRGSYEQYF.

The chain links TRBV5-8 to TRBJ1-1, with a tentative D call TRBD1 (5 bases). Trimming left V 4 bases short and J 7 bases short, with 14 bases between. The germline gives CDR1 SGHTS, CDR2 YDEGEE. There are 13 residues in the CDR3. CDR3 sequence (DNA): TGTGCCAGCAGCCCCGATCATGGGGGTGAAGCTTTCTTT. This sequence encodes CASSPDHGGEAFF.

The J gene is TRBJ2-1, the V gene TRBV5-4; D assignment may be TRBD1 or TRBD2 (6 bases each). There are 13 residues in the CDR3. CDR1 is SGHNT, CDR2 YYREEE, per germline (reference sequence). The V end lost 0 bases, the J end lost 9 bases, and 10 bases lay between the germline ends. The CDR3 sequence is CASSLGGAGEQFF. Here the CDR3 DNA reads TGTGCCAGCAGCTTGGGGGGGGCAGGTGAGCAGTTCTTC.